This passage covers 11 T cell receptor beta chains from one sample sequenced in a study of tumor-infiltrating lymphocytes in primary liver carcinoma. A primer matching the constant region was used to make TCR beta cDNA from around 460 ng of total RNA. Libraries covering TCR beta were generated through three nested multiplex PCR rounds (using a slightly modified ARM-PCR). The study ran its first two PCR rounds for approximately 10 cycles each, using TRBV1-TRBV30 forward primers and a C-beta reverse primer. TCRdb independently ran MiXCR on the multiplex PCR reads; one entry per CDR3 protein. This table holds 150,000 to 200,000 distinct CDR3 sequences, about 60% found once. The researchers obtained blood RNA from unsorted whole blood and also extracted germline DNA. The sequenced sample was peripheral blood. The receptors were gathered from a man in his forties with primary liver carcinoma and hepatitis B virus infection.

To note about this clonotype: This CDR3 fails to terminate in the conserved phenylalanine or tryptophan, so it likely reflects a read error. This sequence joins TRBV6-5 and TRBJ1-1; D not certain. CDR3 length: 15 amino acids. Trimming removed 0 bases at V and 6 bases at J, with 14 bases between. Germline lookup yields CDR1 MNHEY and CDR2 SVGAGI. The CDR3 loop reads CASSYSPTGTAEAFV. Written as DNA, the CDR3 is TGTGCCAGCAGTTACTCCCCCACGGGCACCGCTGAAGCTTTCGTT.

This clonotype has just one count. V gene TRBV28 combines with J gene TRBJ2-2; 8 bases are a match to TRBD1. Trimming removed 6 bases from V and 7 bases from J; junction bases left unmatched: 7. The CDR3 totals 14 residues. Per germline, CDR1 MDHEN and CDR2 SYDVKM. The CDR3 protein is CASRSGGAGGELFF. Here the CDR3 DNA reads TGTGCCAGCAGGTCAGGGGGCGCGGGCGGGGAGCTGTTTTTT.

The chain joins TRBV28 to TRBJ2-7; a possible D gene is TRBD2 (5 bases). The length of the CDR3 is 15 residues. The V end was cut by 3 bases, the J end by 3 bases, with 15 bases between. Germline lookup yields CDR1 MDHEN and CDR2 SYDVKM. CDR3: CASSFEGLRHYEQYF. The CDR3 DNA reads TGTGCCAGCAGTTTTGAGGGTCTCCGGCACTACGAGCAGTACTTC.

This clonotype occurred many times. The chain employs TRBV11-2 and TRBJ2-4, with D perhaps TRBD2 (5 bases). The CDR3 has 13 amino acids. V shed 5 bases and J shed 6 bases, with 11 bases lying between them. Germline assignment: CDR1 SGHAT and CDR2 FQNNGV. The CDR3 protein is CASSEPGRNIQYF. The CDR3 region has the DNA TGTGCCAGCAGCGAACCGGGGAGAAACATTCAGTACTTC.

Details on this clonotype: Being one base from a much bigger clone, this may be a read error. The J gene is TRBJ1-2, the V gene TRBV29-1; the D gene is possibly TRBD1 (6 bases). Trimming shortened V by 7 bases and J by 2 bases, and 14 bases separated the two germline ends. CDR3 length equals 13 residues. In germline, CDR1 is SQVTM, CDR2 ANQGSEA. CDR3 region: CSALITGNYGYTF. CDR3 DNA: TGCAGCGCCCTAATAACAGGGAACTATGGCTACACCTTC.

This sequence joins TRBV29-1 and TRBJ1-2; D gene unclear. The germline CDR1 and CDR2 sequences are SQVTM and ANQGSEA. This CDR3 contains 12 residues. V was clipped by 2 bases and J by 2 bases, with 6 bases between them. The CDR3 DNA reads as TGCAGCGTTGAAATCAGGAACTATGGCTACACCTTC. Translation gives CSVEIRNYGYTF.

This clonotype has only a few counts. This chain uses TRBV7-6 with TRBJ2-1; 8 bases are shared with TRBD2. The germline V gene has CDR1 SGHVS and CDR2 FNYEAQ. Trimming removed 2 bases from V and 6 bases from J; junction bases left unmatched: 6. The CDR3 spans 15 residues. The CDR3 sequence: CASSLSAGEGNEQFF. DNA of the CDR3: TGTGCCAGCAGCTTATCAGCGGGAGAAGGCAATGAGCAGTTCTTC.

This clonotype was detected a few times. V and J are TRBV12-3 or TRBV12-4 and TRBJ1-2; D unclear. V lost 6 bases and J 8 bases, leaving 7 bases between the germline ends. There are 10 residues in the CDR3. CDR3 DNA: TGTGCCAGCAGCGGGCGGGGCTACACCTTC. Protein product: CASSGRGYTF.

This clonotype was counted at least ten times. The chain is built from TRBV29-1 and TRBJ2-3, with D tentatively TRBD1 (5 bases). Trimming removed 1 base from V and 6 bases from J, with 11 bases in between. CDR1 is SQVTM, CDR2 ANQGSEA, per germline. The CDR3 runs 13 residues. The CDR3 here is CSVEGQGPDTQYF. The CDR3 DNA reads TGCAGCGTTGAAGGTCAGGGTCCGGATACGCAGTATTTT.

J is TRBJ2-1 and V is TRBV5-5; possibly TRBD2 for D (5 bases). This CDR3 comprises 15 residues. Germline CDR1 reads SGHKS; CDR2 reads YYEKEE (reference sequence). With 1 base removed from V and 9 bases from J, the gap between germline ends came to 17 bases. CDR3 protein: CASSLSRAVLGEQFF. The CDR3, as DNA: TGTGCCAGCAGCTTGTCGAGGGCGGTCTTGGGTGAGCAGTTCTTC.

This chain links TRBV20-1 with TRBJ2-2; D not certain. Trimming removed 1 base at V and 3 bases at J, with 3 bases between. The CDR3 is 12 residues long. Germline values: CDR1 DFQATT, CDR2 SNEGSKA (reference sequence). The CDR3 DNA sequence: TGCAGTGCTAGAGGCCACACCGGGGAGCTGTTTTTT. Translated: CSARGHTGELFF.